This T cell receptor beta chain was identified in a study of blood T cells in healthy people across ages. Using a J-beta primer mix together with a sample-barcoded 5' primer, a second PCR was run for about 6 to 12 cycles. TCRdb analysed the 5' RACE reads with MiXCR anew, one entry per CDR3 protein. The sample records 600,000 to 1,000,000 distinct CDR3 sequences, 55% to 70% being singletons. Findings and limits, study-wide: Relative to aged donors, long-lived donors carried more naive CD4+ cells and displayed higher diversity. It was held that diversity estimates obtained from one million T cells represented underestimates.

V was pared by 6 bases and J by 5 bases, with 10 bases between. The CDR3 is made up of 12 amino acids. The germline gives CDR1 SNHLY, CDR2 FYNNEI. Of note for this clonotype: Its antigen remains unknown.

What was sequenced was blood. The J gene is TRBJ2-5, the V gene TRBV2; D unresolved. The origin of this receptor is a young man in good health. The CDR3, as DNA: TGTGCCAGCAGCTACAGTCTTGAGACCCAGTACTTC. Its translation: CASSYSLETQYF.